This TCR beta chain was obtained from a study of post-analysis software for immune sequencing data (dated by TCRdb to between 2014 and 2017). Turning to the overall study: Relapsing-remitting, secondary progressive and progressive-relapsing multiple sclerosis were recorded as disease courses, and subtype annotation was lacking for some patients. The multiple sclerosis patient repertoires were compared with 10 to 12 previously published healthy control repertoires from donors aged about 6 to 26 years. A subset of samples was prepared in parallel using single-end sample barcoding, then pooled and co-amplified after Illumina adapter ligation. The paper as a whole reports these results and caveats: Strong co-clustering of samples prepared in the same batch was shown by direct clustering with F measure, prompting a batch-effect correction. Normalized Chao1 diversity was significantly lower in multiple sclerosis patients than controls, suggesting substantial peripheral T-cell clonal expansion. The multiple sclerosis patient group was slightly younger than the control group. Patients showed significantly higher frequencies than controls for several TRBV segments, among them TRBV5-6, TRBV5-1 and TRBV20-1.

The cysteine opens and the phenylalanine closes a CDR3 of 15 amino acids. CDR3 DNA is the only sequence kept; it has 45 bases, read in frame from the first base. Sequences MGHRA (CDR1) and YSYEKL (CDR2) are obtained from the germline V gene. To demonstrate the VDJtools post-analysis software, TCR beta repertoires were profiled from the peripheral blood of about 14 young patients with multiple sclerosis. The multiple sclerosis patients were children and adolescents between 6 and 15 years of age. Details on this clonotype: Its antigen is unknown. The junction and the germline gene differ at one end; a read error may be behind it.

The library relied on PCR. Data came from an Illumina HiSeq 2500. To reduce PCR and sequencing biases, unique molecular identifiers were incorporated into the TCR beta cDNA libraries. Per 1 to 10 million input T cells, some 500,000 cDNA molecules were obtained, such that each molecule approximated one T cell. The same protocol used for the earlier healthy control dataset was applied to prepare and sequence the patient libraries. Samples belonging to the same batch were prepared together, multiplexed and sequenced on a shared HiSeq lane. The original pipeline was this. MIGEC handled the raw barcoded reads, throwing out single-read molecular identifier groups before consensus assembly and CDR3 extraction. Clonotype tables were post-analysed with VDJtools, and diversity was normalized by down-sampling all datasets to the smallest sample size. To correct batch-related cross-sample contamination, repertoire overlap clustering matched CDR3 amino acid sequences but not nucleotide sequences. TCRdb trimmed public reads at Q25 via fastp, called clones via MiXCR and kept in-frame beta chains. Rows matching on CDR3 protein sequence are summarized as one entry with the most common DNA and genes. Clone size and V and J calls follow TCRdb, not the original study. A total of about 540,000 distinct CDR3 sequences appear in this sample, less than 40% of them only once. The top ten clonotypes cover under 7% of the sample.

The rearranged chain carries TRBV4-1 and TRBJ1-2; 7 of the junction bases match TRBD1. The sequence derives from a girl younger than 18 with multiple sclerosis. The specimen sequenced was blood. The CDR3 region reads CASSQGQGMDYGHTF. The nucleotide sequence reads TGCGCCAGCAGCCAAGGACAGGGCATGGACTATGGCCACACCTTC.